The T cell receptor beta chain under discussion was sequenced for a study of blood T cell repertoires in COVID-19 (dated by TCRdb to 2019 to 2021). At the level of the whole study: Samples covering the acute and convalescent phases of COVID-19 were provided by collaborators in the United States, Italy and Spain. The sample metadata nearly always contained a de-identified subject ID, COVID-19 status, age in years and sex. Deeply sampled blood TCRbeta repertoires from subjects exposed to, actively infected with, or recovered from COVID-19 were included in the dataset. Where available, HLA class I and class II types were taken from metadata supplied by the sample provider and were not determined by assay-based typing. Samples were obtained from the ongoing ImmuneRACE study (first 160 participants) and from 1,000 to 1,500 subjects provided by 6 global collaborators. The material from the prospective study consisted of cDNA or gDNA derived from T cells, B-cell-depleted T cells, or PBMCs. A freely available public database, intended as a resource for researchers studying the immune response to SARS-CoV-2, is where the repertoires were released. The paper's findings and limits, for the study overall: How much clinical and demographic metadata was included differed by source and by participant, and the metadata was provided uncurated.

V and J lose 4 bases and 4 bases, and a span of 13 bases separates them. Taken from cysteine to phenylalanine, the CDR3 has 14 residues. Left in the record is the CDR3 DNA by itself, 42 bases read in frame from the first base. CDR1 SEHNR and CDR2 FQNEAQ are derived from the germline V gene (reference sequence). One collaborating source in Seattle enrolled patients during active infection and followed them longitudinally through the course of disease. Each collaborating institution followed its own protocols to collect whole blood in K2EDTA tubes. For TCRbeta analysis, collaborator samples were shipped as frozen whole blood, as isolated PBMCs, or as DNA extracted from either sample type. The immunoSEQ Assay, a bias-controlled multiplex PCR, was used to amplify TCRbeta CDR3 regions from genomic DNA. The study's processing was this. Within the assay, amplification of reference gene primers was used to estimate how many nucleated cells each sample contained. Sequence reads were collapsed and filtered to measure the absolute abundance of every unique TCRbeta CDR3 rearrangement. For each sample, productive Simpson clonality was calculated as the square root of Simpson's diversity index over productive rearrangements. Entries here come from immuneACCESS through TCRdb and include only in-frame sequences with V and J called. Some clones fail to appear in such tables; in the studies checked, an unresolved V gene covers under half of the shortfall, and the cause of the remainder is unknown. V, J and clone size are taken as reported in that table, and D and trimming were inferred from the DNA itself. The sample table records 150,000 to 180,000 clones; roughly 84% of these occur just once. The leading ten clones occupy about an eighth of the sample.

Of note for this clone: Its antigen is currently not known. No base-level quality is on record; no much larger clone is a single base apart.

Sequencing was carried out using peripheral blood. This clonotype was sampled from an older woman with COVID-19, enrolled during active disease. This receptor chain uses TRBV7-9 and TRBJ1-2, with TRBD1 tentatively as D gene (5 bases match). This receptor has the CDR3 CASSWEGTGYGYTF. The DNA sequence is given as TGTGCCAGCAGCTGGGAGGGGACGGGCTATGGCTACACCTTC.